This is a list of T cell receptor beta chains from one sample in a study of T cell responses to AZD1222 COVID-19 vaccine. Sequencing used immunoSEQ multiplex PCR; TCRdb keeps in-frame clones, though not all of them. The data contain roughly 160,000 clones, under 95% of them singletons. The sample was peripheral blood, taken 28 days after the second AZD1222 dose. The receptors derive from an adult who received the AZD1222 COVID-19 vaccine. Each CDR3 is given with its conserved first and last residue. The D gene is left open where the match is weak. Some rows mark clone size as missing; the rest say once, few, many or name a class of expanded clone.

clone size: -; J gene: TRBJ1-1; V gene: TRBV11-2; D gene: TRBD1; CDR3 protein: CASSWGTGNTEAFF; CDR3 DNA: TGTGCCAGCAGCTGGGGGACAGGGAACACTGAAGCTTTCTTT
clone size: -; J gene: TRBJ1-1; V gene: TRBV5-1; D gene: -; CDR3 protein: CASSSGWEAFF; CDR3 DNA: TGCGCCAGCAGCTCAGGGTGGGAAGCTTTCTTT
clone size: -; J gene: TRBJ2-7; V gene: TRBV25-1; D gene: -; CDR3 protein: CASSDRLFGQYF; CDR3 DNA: TGTGCCAGCAGTGACCGACTCTTTGGGCAGTACTTC
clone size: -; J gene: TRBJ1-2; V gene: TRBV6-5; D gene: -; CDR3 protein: CASSYPGKYGYTF; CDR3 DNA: TGTGCCAGCAGTTACCCGGGGAAGTATGGCTACACCTTC
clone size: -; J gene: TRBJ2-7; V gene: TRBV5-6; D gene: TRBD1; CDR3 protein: CASSITGQSYEQYF; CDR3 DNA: TGTGCCAGCAGCATAACGGGACAGTCCTACGAGCAGTACTTC
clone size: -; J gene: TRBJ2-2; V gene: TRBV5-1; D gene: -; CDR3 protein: CASSLGRDTGELFF; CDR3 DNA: TGCGCCAGCAGCTTGGGACGGGACACCGGGGAGCTGTTTTTT
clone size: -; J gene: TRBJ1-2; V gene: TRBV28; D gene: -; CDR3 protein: CASSSGGAPNDKDYGYTF; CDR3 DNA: TGTGCCAGCAGTTCCGGCGGGGCCCCCAACGACAAAGACTATGGCTACACCTTC
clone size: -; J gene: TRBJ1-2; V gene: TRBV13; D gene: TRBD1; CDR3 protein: CASSSLLSDRGRNYGYTF; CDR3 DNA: TGTGCCAGCAGCTCTCTCCTTAGCGACAGGGGCCGCAACTATGGCTACACCTTC
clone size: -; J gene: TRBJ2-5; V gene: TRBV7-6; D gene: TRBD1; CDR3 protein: CASSPRGQLQETQYF; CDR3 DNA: TGTGCCAGCAGCCCCCGGGGACAGCTCCAAGAGACCCAGTACTTC
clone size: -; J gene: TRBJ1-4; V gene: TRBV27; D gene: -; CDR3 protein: CASSSGVSGEKLFF; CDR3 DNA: TGTGCCAGCAGCTCTGGGGTTTCGGGAGAAAAACTGTTTTTT
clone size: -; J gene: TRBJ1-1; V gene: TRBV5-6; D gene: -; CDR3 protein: CASSRDATEAFF; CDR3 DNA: TGTGCCAGCAGCCGGGACGCCACTGAAGCTTTCTTT
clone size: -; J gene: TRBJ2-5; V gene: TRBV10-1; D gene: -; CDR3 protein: CASPLGRKNQETQYF; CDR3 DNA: TGCGCCAGTCCCCTGGGGCGGAAGAACCAAGAGACCCAGTACTTC
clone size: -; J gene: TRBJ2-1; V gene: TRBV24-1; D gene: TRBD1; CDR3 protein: CATSDPRDRPNEQFF; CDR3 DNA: TGTGCCACCAGTGATCCCCGGGACAGGCCCAATGAGCAGTTCTTC
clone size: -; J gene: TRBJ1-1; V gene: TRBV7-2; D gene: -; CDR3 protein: CASSLAELQAFF; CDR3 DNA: TGTGCCAGCAGCTTAGCGGAACTACAGGCTTTCTTT
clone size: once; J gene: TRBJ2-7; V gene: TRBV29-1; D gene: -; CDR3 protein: CSVVGGPSYEQYF; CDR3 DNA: TGCAGCGTTGTTGGCGGGCCCTCCTACGAGCAGTACTTC
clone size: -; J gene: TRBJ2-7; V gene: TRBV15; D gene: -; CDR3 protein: CATSPPNAVSYEQYF; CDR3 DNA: TGTGCCACCAGCCCCCCCAACGCTGTCTCCTACGAGCAGTACTTC
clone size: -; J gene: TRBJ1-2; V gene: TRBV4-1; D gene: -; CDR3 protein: CASSQDGGSHYGYTF; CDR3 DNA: TGCGCCAGCAGCCAAGATGGGGGGTCCCACTATGGCTACACCTTC
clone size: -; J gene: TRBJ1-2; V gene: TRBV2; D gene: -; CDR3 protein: CASSDTNYGYTF; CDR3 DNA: TGTGCCAGCAGTGATACTAACTATGGCTACACCTTC
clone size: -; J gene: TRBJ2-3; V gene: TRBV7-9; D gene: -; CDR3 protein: CASSPILRALGDTQYF; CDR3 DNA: TGTGCCAGCAGCCCCATTTTGAGGGCTTTAGGGGATACGCAGTATTTT
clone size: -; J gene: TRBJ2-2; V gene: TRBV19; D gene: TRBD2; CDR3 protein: CASSSGGRLTGELFF; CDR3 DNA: TGTGCCAGTAGTAGCGGGGGTAGACTCACCGGGGAGCTGTTTTTT